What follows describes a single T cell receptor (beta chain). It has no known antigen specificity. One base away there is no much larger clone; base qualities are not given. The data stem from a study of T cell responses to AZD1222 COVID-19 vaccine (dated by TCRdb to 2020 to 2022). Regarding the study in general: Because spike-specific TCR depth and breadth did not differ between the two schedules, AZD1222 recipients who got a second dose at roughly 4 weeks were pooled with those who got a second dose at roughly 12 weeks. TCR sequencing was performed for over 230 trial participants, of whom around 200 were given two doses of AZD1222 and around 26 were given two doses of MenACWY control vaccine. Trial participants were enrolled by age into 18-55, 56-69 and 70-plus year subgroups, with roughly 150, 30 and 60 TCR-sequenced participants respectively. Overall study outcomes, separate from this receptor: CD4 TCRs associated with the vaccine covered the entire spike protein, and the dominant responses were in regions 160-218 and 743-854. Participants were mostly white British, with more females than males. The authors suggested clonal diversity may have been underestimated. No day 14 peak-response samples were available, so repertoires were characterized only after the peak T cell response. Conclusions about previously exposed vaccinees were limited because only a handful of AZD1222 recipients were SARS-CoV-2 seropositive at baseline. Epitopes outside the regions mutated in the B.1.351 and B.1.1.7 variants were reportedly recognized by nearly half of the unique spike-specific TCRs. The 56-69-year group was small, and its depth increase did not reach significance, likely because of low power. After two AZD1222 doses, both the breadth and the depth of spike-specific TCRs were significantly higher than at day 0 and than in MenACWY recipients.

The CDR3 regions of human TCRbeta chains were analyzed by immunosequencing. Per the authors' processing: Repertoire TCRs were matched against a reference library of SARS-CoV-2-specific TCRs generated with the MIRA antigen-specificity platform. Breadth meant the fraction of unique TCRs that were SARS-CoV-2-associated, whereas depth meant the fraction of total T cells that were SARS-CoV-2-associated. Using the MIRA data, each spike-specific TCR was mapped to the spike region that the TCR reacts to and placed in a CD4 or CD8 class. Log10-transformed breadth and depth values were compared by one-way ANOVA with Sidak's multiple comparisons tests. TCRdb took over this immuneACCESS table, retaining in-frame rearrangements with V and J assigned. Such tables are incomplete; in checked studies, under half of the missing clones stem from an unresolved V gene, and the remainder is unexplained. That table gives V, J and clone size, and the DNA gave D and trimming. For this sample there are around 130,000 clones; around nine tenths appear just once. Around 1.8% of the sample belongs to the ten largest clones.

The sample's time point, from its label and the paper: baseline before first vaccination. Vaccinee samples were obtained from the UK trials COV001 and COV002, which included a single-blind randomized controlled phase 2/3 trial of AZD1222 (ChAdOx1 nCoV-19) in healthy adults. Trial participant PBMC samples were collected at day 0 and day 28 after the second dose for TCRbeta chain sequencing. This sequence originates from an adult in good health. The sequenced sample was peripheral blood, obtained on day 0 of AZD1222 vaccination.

The CDR3 protein: CASSPRSAGGLPRTDTQYF. The bases read TGCGCCAGCAGCCCACGCTCAGCGGGGGGTCTCCCGCGCACAGATACGCAGTATTTT. The chain couples TRBV4-1 to TRBJ2-3; 9 of the junction bases match TRBD2. V has 4 bases trimmed and J has 1 base trimmed; junction bases matching no gene number 15. The CDR3 goes from the cysteine to the phenylalanine over 19 residues. Just the 57-base CDR3 DNA is kept, in frame starting at base 1. From a lookup of the germline V gene, CDR1 and CDR2 are MGHRA and YSYEKL.